The 20 T cell receptor beta chains in this list originate from one sample, sequenced in a study of blood T cell repertoires in COVID-19. This table comes from immunoSEQ multiplex PCR, and its TCRdb copy is limited to in-frame clones, with some not included. The sample has approximately 250,000 clones, 85% to 90% seen once. The sample consisted of PBMCs or T cells enriched from blood (not recorded which). The receptor source for this set is a woman aged 25 to 39 with acute COVID-19.

The CDR3 sequence is CASSIWGTSGSNEQFF. CDR3 DNA sequence: TGTGCCAGCAGCATCTGGGGGACTAGCGGGAGCAATGAGCAGTTCTTC. The chain carries TRBV21-1 and TRBJ2-1; the D call in the table, TRBD2, was not verified against the DNA. TRBV21-1 is flagged as a pseudogene. The length of the CDR3 is 16 residues.

J is TRBJ1-3 and V is TRBV29-1; weak D call: TRBD1 (5 bases). This CDR3 contains 14 residues. V lost 4 bases and J lost 0, with 10 bases in between. CDR1 and CDR2 (germline): SQVTM, ANQGSEA. The CDR3 loop is CSVAEGNSGNTIYF. In DNA form, the CDR3 reads TGCAGCGTTGCGGAGGGGAACTCTGGAAACACCATATATTTT.

The table lists this clone with many counts. The chain is built from TRBV3-1 (or the pseudogene TRBV3-2) and TRBJ1-1; weak D call: TRBD1 (6 bases). CDR1 and CDR2 from the germline V gene are LGHDT and YNNKEL (reference sequence). CDR3 length: 15 amino acids. Trimming took off 1 base at V and 4 bases at J, with 13 bases between the two ends. CDR3 DNA sequence: TGTGCCAGCAGCCAAGGACAGGCTGCGACCACTGAAGCTTTCTTT. It translates to CASSQGQAATTEAFF.

V and J are TRBV7-9 and TRBJ1-1; D may be TRBD1 (5 bases). This CDR3 spans 12 amino acids. CDR1 is SEHNR and CDR2 is FQNEAQ in the germline V gene (reference sequence). This CDR3 reads CALGQGNTEAFF. The CDR3 DNA sequence: TGTGCATTAGGGCAGGGGAACACTGAAGCTTTCTTT.

The chain carries TRBV5-1 and TRBJ2-3; D ambiguous. The CDR3 runs 14 residues. Trimming stripped 0 bases from V and 4 bases from J, with 9 bases between. CDR1 SGHRS and CDR2 YFSETQ come from the germline V gene. CDR3 sequence (DNA): TGCGCCAGCAGCTTGGCTTCAGGCTCAGATACGCAGTATTTT. It encodes CASSLASGSDTQYF.

CDR3 residues: CASSPLDSSTDTQYF. DNA of the CDR3: TGTGCCAGCAGTCCACTAGACTCTAGCACAGATACGCAGTATTTT. The J gene is TRBJ2-3, the V gene TRBV25-1, with a tentative D call TRBD2 (5 bases). The CDR3 extends over 15 amino acids. V was pared by 5 bases and J by 0 bases, with 12 bases between. Germline CDR1 reads MGHDK; CDR2 reads SYGVNS.

V gene TRBV28 combines with J gene TRBJ2-3; tentative D call: TRBD2 (5 bases). The V gene lost 3 bases and the J gene lost 1 base, with 20 bases spanning the gap. Germline V lookup: CDR1 MDHEN, CDR2 SYDVKM. The CDR3 is 18 amino acids. The CDR3 DNA is TGTGCCAGCAGTTTCCCCCCCACTAGACTCAGCGGCACAGATACGCAGTATTTT. As protein: CASSFPPTRLSGTDTQYF.

V is TRBV5-4 and J is TRBJ2-1, with a weak D call TRBD1 (6 bases). CDR1 SGHNT and CDR2 YYREEE come from the germline V gene (reference sequence). The germline V and J ends were trimmed by 6 bases and 8 bases, with 15 bases remaining between them. The CDR3 covers 13 residues. CDR3 bases: TGTGCCAGCACATCCCAGGGGAGCGATGAGCAGTTCTTC. It translates to CASTSQGSDEQFF. Variable domain in full (rest from reference TRBV5-4 and TRBJ2-1): ETGVTQSPTHLIKTRGQQVTLRCSSQSGHNTVSWYQQALGQGPQFIFQYYREEENGRGNFPPRFSGLQFPNYSSELNVNALELDDSALYLCASTSQGSDEQFFGPGTRLTVL.

The CDR3 loop reads CASSQVRSSEQFF. The CDR3 coding sequence is TGTGCCAGCAGCCAAGTTCGATCTAGTGAGCAGTTCTTC. The chain is built from TRBV3-1 (or the pseudogene TRBV3-2) and TRBJ2-1; no reliable D call. This CDR3 comprises 13 residues. The V gene lost 1 base and the J gene lost 9 bases, with 10 bases spanning the gap. Germline V CDR1 and CDR2: LGHDT, YNNKEL (reference sequence).

This chain connects TRBV27 to TRBJ2-7; TRBD1 agrees at 11 bases. Germline-derived CDR1 and CDR2 are MNHEY and SMNVEV (reference sequence). This CDR3 has 15 residues. J gave up 6 bases and V 5 bases, and 9 bases lay outside the gene matches. CDR3 region: CASSPRTGGKGEQYF. The CDR3 nucleotides read TGTGCCAGCAGTCCTAGGACAGGGGGCAAGGGCGAGCAGTACTTC.

CDR3: CASSPMLAEFTYEQYF. The CDR3 DNA reads as TGTGCCAGCAGCCCGATGTTAGCGGAGTTTACCTACGAGCAGTACTTC. V usage is TRBV9 and J usage is TRBJ2-7; a possible D gene is TRBD2 (6 bases). Trimming removed 4 bases at V and 2 bases at J, with 19 bases between. This CDR3 contains 16 residues. Looked up from germline, CDR1 is SGDLS and CDR2 is YYNGEE.

For this clone: Other DNA sequences within the sample encode an identical CDR3. J is TRBJ2-7 and V is TRBV9; D perhaps matches TRBD2 (6 bases). Trimming pared 0 bases from V and 2 bases from J, leaving 9 bases between. The CDR3 contains 14 residues. From germline, CDR1 is SGDLS and CDR2 YYNGEE. CDR3 nucleotide sequence: TGTGCCAGCAGCGTAGGTGGAGGGACCTACGAGCAGTACTTC. Amino acid sequence: CASSVGGGTYEQYF.

The chain is built from TRBV4-1 and TRBJ2-3; 7 bases are shared with TRBD2. CDR3 length: 22 residues. Germline trimming cut 7 bases from V and 0 bases from J; bases unmatched to any gene: 28. Germline-derived CDR1 and CDR2 are MGHRA and YSYEKL. The CDR3 spells CASNYASRGLAGDNPSTDTQYF. Written as DNA, the CDR3 is TGCGCCAGCAATTACGCCTCCCGTGGACTGGCGGGAGATAACCCTAGCACAGATACGCAGTATTTT.

This chain links TRBV29-1 with TRBJ1-1; D is ambiguous. Per germline, CDR1 SQVTM and CDR2 ANQGSEA. The germline V and J ends were trimmed by 7 bases and 3 bases, with 15 bases remaining between them. The CDR3 length is 13 residues. CDR3 nucleotide sequence: TGCAGCGCAACTAAGGTTGAGTACACTGAAGCTTTCTTT. Translation gives CSATKVEYTEAFF.

The chain carries TRBV9 and TRBJ1-5; perhaps TRBD1 as D (5 bases). V was cut by 0 bases and J by 1 base, with 5 bases left in between. The CDR3 length is 14 residues. Per germline, CDR1 SGDLS and CDR2 YYNGEE. CDR3 in amino acids: CASSVGTSNQPQHF. CDR3 nucleotide sequence: TGTGCCAGCAGCGTAGGGACAAGCAATCAGCCCCAGCATTTT.

The chain has TRBV18 and TRBJ2-1, with 7 bases fitting TRBD2. After removal of 3 bases from V and 7 bases from J, the junction contained 9 bases not matched to a gene. CDR1 is KGHSH, CDR2 LQKENI, per germline. The CDR3 has 15 amino acids. In nucleotides, the CDR3 is TGTGCCAGCTCACCCGCTTCGCGGGAGCGAAATGAGCAGTTCTTC. Its translation: CASSPASRERNEQFF. The full variable domain, completed using reference TRBV18 and TRBJ2-1, is NAGVMQNPRHLVRRRGQEARLRCSPMKGHSHVYWYRQLPEEGLKFMVYLQKENIIDESGMPKERFSAEFPKEGPSILRIQQVVRGDSAAYFCASSPASRERNEQFFGPGTRLTVL.

The chain recombines TRBV4-1 with TRBJ2-7; 7 positions match TRBD2. This CDR3 is 17 amino acids long. With 1 base clipped from V and 2 bases from J, the junction kept 11 bases outside the gene matches. CDR1 is MGHRA and CDR2 is YSYEKL in the germline V gene. The CDR3 sequence is CASSQGQGLAETYEQYF. The CDR3 bases are TGCGCCAGCAGCCAAGGTCAAGGTCTAGCGGAGACCTACGAGCAGTACTTC.

V usage is TRBV6-5 and J usage is TRBJ1-2; possibly TRBD1 for D (5 bases). CDR3 size: 14 residues. The germline V and J ends were trimmed by 2 bases and 4 bases, with 11 bases remaining between them. CDR1 MNHEY and CDR2 SVGAGI come from the germline V gene. This CDR3 reads CASSYSDSAYGYTF. DNA for the CDR3: TGTGCCAGCAGTTACAGCGACAGCGCCTATGGCTACACCTTC.

V and J are TRBV28 and TRBJ2-7, with D possibly being TRBD1 (6 bases). Germline CDR1 reads MDHEN; CDR2 reads SYDVKM. Trimming stripped 6 bases from V and 0 bases from J, with 12 bases between. This CDR3 contains 14 residues. The chain's CDR3 is CASSITGSSYEQYF. As DNA, the CDR3 is TGTGCCAGCAGCATCACAGGGAGCTCCTACGAGCAGTACTTC.

CDR3 nucleotides: TGTGCCAGCAGAGTACAGGGAACAGGTTCACCCCTCCACTTT. Its translation: CASRVQGTGSPLHF. The rearrangement links TRBV6-5 to TRBJ1-6; perhaps TRBD1 as D (6 bases). CDR1 MNHEY and CDR2 SVGAGI come from the germline V gene. V gave up 6 bases and J gave up 9 bases, with 15 bases separating them. This CDR3 region has 14 residues.